This T cell receptor (beta chain) was captured by sequencing in a study of CD8 T cells in ankylosing spondylitis. General study results and limits: About 8 highly homologous variants made up a TCR beta motif, and this motif appeared characteristic of ankylosing spondylitis blood.

The authors made TCR beta libraries by quantitative 5'-RACE with molecular barcodes. TCRdb re-called the 5' RACE reads with MiXCR, one entry per CDR3 protein. The table lists some 240,000 distinct CDR3 sequences, approximately 7.3% of them singletons, with over 12% in the top ten. CDR1 is MNHEY and CDR2 is SMNVEV in the germline V gene (reference sequence). Unmatched junction bases numbered 10, after V lost 8 bases and J lost 5 bases. The CDR3 consists of 15 residues. This clonotype has just a few counts. Its cognate antigen is unknown. The sequence came from a male donor with ankylosing spondylitis. The source material was blood, either unsorted or a sorted T cell fraction (not recorded which). The V gene is TRBV27, the J gene TRBJ2-1; the match to TRBD1 covers 9 bases. DNA of the CDR3: TGTGCCAGCGGTCCCGGGACAGGGTTTAACAATGAGCAGTTCTTC. This sequence encodes CASGPGTGFNNEQFF.